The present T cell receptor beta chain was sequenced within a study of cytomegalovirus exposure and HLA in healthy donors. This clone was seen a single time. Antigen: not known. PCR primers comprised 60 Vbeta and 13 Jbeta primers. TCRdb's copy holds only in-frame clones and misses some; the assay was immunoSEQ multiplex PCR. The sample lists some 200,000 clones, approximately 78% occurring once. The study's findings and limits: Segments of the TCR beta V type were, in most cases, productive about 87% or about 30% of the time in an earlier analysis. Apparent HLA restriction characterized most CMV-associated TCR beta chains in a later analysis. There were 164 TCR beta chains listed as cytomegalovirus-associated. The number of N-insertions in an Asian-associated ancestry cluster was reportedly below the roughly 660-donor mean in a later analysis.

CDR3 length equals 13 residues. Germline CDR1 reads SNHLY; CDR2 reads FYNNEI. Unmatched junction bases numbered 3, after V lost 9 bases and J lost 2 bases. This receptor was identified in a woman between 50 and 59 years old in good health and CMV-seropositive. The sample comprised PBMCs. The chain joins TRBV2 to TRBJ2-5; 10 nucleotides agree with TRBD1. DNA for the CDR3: TGTGCCAGTAAGGACAGGGGGCAAGAGACCCAGTACTTC. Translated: CASKDRGQETQYF.